This is a list of T cell receptor beta chains from one sample in a study of OX40 agonist ivuxolimab in advanced cancers. Using immunoSEQ multiplex PCR, the repertoire was profiled, and TCRdb retains in-frame clones only, with some absent. Among some 95,000 clones listed, 92% were seen once. The material sequenced was CD4+ or CD8+ T cells sorted from blood, taken in a trial of the OX40 agonist ivuxolimab. The receptors derive from an adult with an advanced solid tumor such as melanoma, head and neck, liver or kidney cancer. Both conserved end residues are part of each CDR3. D genes are given only for firm matches. Where a row states a size, it is once, few, many or the class of an expanded clone; other rows omit it.

abundance: -
d_gene: TRBD1
j_gene: TRBJ1-4
v_gene: TRBV19
CDR3nt: TGTGCCAGTAGTAGCCGGGACAGGGGGCCTGGTGAAAAACTGTTTTTT
CDR3aa: CASSSRDRGPGEKLFF

abundance: -
d_gene: -
j_gene: TRBJ2-3
v_gene: TRBV29-1
CDR3nt: TGCAGCGTTGAAAGTGGAAGGGTGGGGGCCGCCTTGGATACGCAGTATTTT
CDR3aa: CSVESGRVGAALDTQYF

abundance: -
d_gene: -
j_gene: TRBJ1-5
v_gene: TRBV7-9
CDR3nt: TGTGCCAGCAGCTTAGGTGCAGCGTTGAATCAGCCCCAGCATTTT
CDR3aa: CASSLGAALNQPQHF

abundance: -
d_gene: -
j_gene: TRBJ2-2
v_gene: TRBV6-5
CDR3nt: TGTGCCAGCAGACGGGTCAGCGGGGAGCTGTTTTTT
CDR3aa: CASRRVSGELFF

abundance: -
d_gene: TRBD1
j_gene: TRBJ2-1
v_gene: TRBV12-5
CDR3nt: TGTGCTAGTGGTTTGCCCCCTTTGGGGGACAGACATTACAATGAGCAGTTCTTC
CDR3aa: CASGLPPLGDRHYNEQFF

abundance: -
d_gene: -
j_gene: TRBJ1-2
v_gene: TRBV5-4
CDR3nt: TGTGCCAGCAGCTTGGAAAGGACTAACTATGGCTACACCTTC
CDR3aa: CASSLERTNYGYTF

abundance: -
d_gene: -
j_gene: TRBJ2-3
v_gene: TRBV5-1
CDR3nt: TGCGCCAGCAGCTTGGAAGGCGGTTACACAGATACGCAGTATTTT
CDR3aa: CASSLEGGYTDTQYF

abundance: -
d_gene: TRBD2
j_gene: TRBJ2-5
v_gene: TRBV29-1
CDR3nt: TGCAGCGTTGGACTAGCTGGGGGGGAGACCCAGTACTTC
CDR3aa: CSVGLAGGETQYF

abundance: -
d_gene: -
j_gene: TRBJ1-1
v_gene: TRBV6-5
CDR3nt: TGTGCCAGCAGTTACTGGGGGGCTGAAGCTTTCTTT
CDR3aa: CASSYWGAEAFF

abundance: few
d_gene: TRBD1
j_gene: TRBJ1-4
v_gene: TRBV18
CDR3nt: TGTGCCAGCTCACCCACTAGCGAGGGGGCATTCGAAAAACTGTTTTTT
CDR3aa: CASSPTSEGAFEKLFF

abundance: -
d_gene: TRBD1
j_gene: TRBJ2-5
v_gene: TRBV6-5
CDR3nt: TGTGCCAGCAGTGGGGTGACAGGGCAAGAGACCCAGTACTTC
CDR3aa: CASSGVTGQETQYF

abundance: -
d_gene: TRBD1
j_gene: TRBJ2-2
v_gene: TRBV19
CDR3nt: TGTGCCAGTAGCCAGGGGGAGAACACCGGGGAGCTGTTTTTT
CDR3aa: CASSQGENTGELFF

abundance: -
d_gene: -
j_gene: TRBJ2-5
v_gene: TRBV18
CDR3nt: TGTGCCAGCTCATCTAGGGGGGGCCTTCAAACCCAGTACTTC
CDR3aa: CASSSRGGLQTQYF

abundance: -
d_gene: TRBD2
j_gene: TRBJ2-1
v_gene: TRBV9
CDR3nt: TGTGCCAGCAGCGTCTCTAGCGGGGACTACAATGAGCAGTTCTTC
CDR3aa: CASSVSSGDYNEQFF

abundance: -
d_gene: -
j_gene: TRBJ2-7
v_gene: TRBV18
CDR3nt: TGTGCCAGCTCACAGACAAGGGGCGGGTACGAGCAGTACTTC
CDR3aa: CASSQTRGGYEQYF

abundance: once
d_gene: -
j_gene: TRBJ1-1
v_gene: TRBV10-3
CDR3nt: TGTGCCATCAGTTACGGGCAGGAGAACACTGAAGCTTTCTTT
CDR3aa: CAISYGQENTEAFF

abundance: -
d_gene: TRBD2
j_gene: TRBJ2-7
v_gene: TRBV6-6
CDR3nt: TGTGCCAGCAGTCGTACTAGCGGGAGTCCCTACGAGCAGTACTTC
CDR3aa: CASSRTSGSPYEQYF

abundance: -
d_gene: TRBD2
j_gene: TRBJ2-1
v_gene: TRBV30
CDR3nt: TGTGCCTGGAGTGTAGTCGGGGGGGATTACAATGAGCAGTTCTTC
CDR3aa: CAWSVVGGDYNEQFF

abundance: -
d_gene: -
j_gene: TRBJ1-1
v_gene: TRBV7-9
CDR3nt: TGTGCCAGCAGCTTACCGACGGACGAGAACACTGAAGCTTTCTTT
CDR3aa: CASSLPTDENTEAFF

abundance: once
d_gene: -
j_gene: TRBJ1-4
v_gene: TRBV5-1
CDR3nt: TGCGCCAGCAGCCCGCTAGGGTTTGAGGAAAAACTGTTTTTT
CDR3aa: CASSPLGFEEKLFF

abundance: few
d_gene: -
j_gene: TRBJ1-2
v_gene: TRBV7-9
CDR3nt: TGTGCCAGCAGCCTTACAGCTAACTATGGCTACACCTTC
CDR3aa: CASSLTANYGYTF

abundance: -
d_gene: TRBD2
j_gene: TRBJ2-3
v_gene: TRBV6-6
CDR3nt: TGTGCTTCAGCCGGCGGGAGGGCCGGAACAGATACGCAGTATTTT
CDR3aa: CASAGGRAGTDTQYF

abundance: -
d_gene: -
j_gene: TRBJ2-3
v_gene: TRBV6-5
CDR3nt: TGTGCCAGCAGTTACTCGAAGAGCACAGATACGCAGTATTTT
CDR3aa: CASSYSKSTDTQYF

abundance: -
d_gene: -
j_gene: TRBJ1-2
v_gene: TRBV6-5
CDR3nt: TGTGCCAGCAGTTACCGGACAGCAACTAACTATGGCTACACCTTC
CDR3aa: CASSYRTATNYGYTF

abundance: -
d_gene: -
j_gene: TRBJ2-1
v_gene: TRBV14
CDR3nt: TGTGCCAGCAGCCAAGGGTTTCTATACAATGAGCAGTTCTTC
CDR3aa: CASSQGFLYNEQFF

abundance: -
d_gene: -
j_gene: TRBJ2-5
v_gene: TRBV11-2
CDR3nt: TGTGCCAGCAGCGGGGGGCCCCTCCAAGAGACCCAGTACTTC
CDR3aa: CASSGGPLQETQYF

abundance: -
d_gene: -
j_gene: TRBJ2-3
v_gene: TRBV5-8
CDR3nt: TGTGCCAGCAGCTTGTCACCTAGCACAGATACGCAGTATTTT
CDR3aa: CASSLSPSTDTQYF

abundance: -
d_gene: -
j_gene: TRBJ1-2
v_gene: TRBV5-6
CDR3nt: TGTGCCAGCAGCTTTCAGGGGATTTACTATGGCTACACCTTC
CDR3aa: CASSFQGIYYGYTF

abundance: -
d_gene: -
j_gene: TRBJ2-1
v_gene: TRBV15
CDR3nt: TGTGCCACCAGCAGAGTAGGAGAAAATGAGCAGTTCTTC
CDR3aa: CATSRVGENEQFF

abundance: -
d_gene: TRBD2
j_gene: TRBJ2-1
v_gene: TRBV2
CDR3nt: TGTGCCAGCAGTGAAGCGCTCGGGGAGGGCCGAAATGAGCAGTTCTTC
CDR3aa: CASSEALGEGRNEQFF

abundance: -
d_gene: TRBD1
j_gene: TRBJ1-1
v_gene: TRBV2
CDR3nt: TGTGCCAGCAGTGACAGGACAGGGGGTACCGCTGAAGCTTTCTTT
CDR3aa: CASSDRTGGTAEAFF

abundance: -
d_gene: -
j_gene: TRBJ2-2
v_gene: TRBV10-3
CDR3nt: TGTGCCATCAGTGGCGGCGCTAGCGATACCGGGGAGCTGTTTTTT
CDR3aa: CAISGGASDTGELFF

abundance: -
d_gene: -
j_gene: TRBJ2-1
v_gene: TRBV6-5
CDR3nt: TGTGCCAGCACCGAATCCCCAGCGGGTCTGAATGAGCAGTTCTTC
CDR3aa: CASTESPAGLNEQFF